This record looks at one T cell receptor beta chain sequence and its context. What it binds is not known. These data come from a study of OX40 agonist ivuxolimab in advanced cancers. Study-wide background: From about 20 to 79 years was the age range, with a mean of roughly 59 years, and about 83% were male. Findings and caveats of the study: Antigens targeted by the expanded peripheral T cells were not determined. CD8+ T cells averaged more expanded clones than CD4+.

The CDR3 sequence is 15 residues long. V was cut by 5 bases and J by 3 bases, with 16 bases left in between. Germline V gene sequence: CDR1 SGHDN, CDR2 FVKESK. Some clones are missing from TCRdb's copy, which holds only in-frame ones; the method was immunoSEQ multiplex PCR. The sample has 50,000 to 65,000 clones; roughly four fifths are singletons. The sequencing here drew on CD4+ or CD8+ T cells sorted from blood, taken in a trial of the OX40 agonist ivuxolimab. The receptor comes from an adult with an advanced solid tumor such as melanoma, head and neck, liver or kidney cancer. This chain links TRBV14 with TRBJ1-1; D perhaps matches TRBD1 (6 bases). The CDR3 region has the DNA TGTGCCAGCAGCTCCCTGACAGGTTTGGACACTGAAGCTTTCTTT. It encodes CASSSLTGLDTEAFF.